This entry lists 2 T cell receptor beta chains sequenced from one sample in a study of blood T cell repertoires in COVID-19. The assay was immunoSEQ multiplex PCR, and TCRdb's table has in-frame clones only and misses some. The sample lists over 450,000 clones, 89% seen once, with approximately 0.9% in the top ten. Sequenced sample: peripheral blood. These receptors all come from a man between 18 and 29 years old with COVID-19, enrolled during active disease.

This chain uses TRBV29-1 with TRBJ1-6; TRBD1 matches 8 bases. After removal of 5 bases from V and 6 bases from J, the junction contained 3 bases not matched to a gene. Germline-derived CDR1 and CDR2 are SQVTM and ANQGSEA. The CDR3 is made up of 13 amino acids. The CDR3, as DNA: TGCAGCGTTCGGGGGACAGGTAATTCACCCCTCCACTTT. As protein: CSVRGTGNSPLHF.

The chain has TRBV28 and TRBJ1-5; D not certain. The CDR3 has 17 residues. From germline, CDR1 is MDHEN and CDR2 SYDVKM. Trimming stripped 3 bases from V and 6 bases from J, with 21 bases between. This CDR3 reads CASSFSRGSQEGQPQHF. The CDR3 DNA reads TGTGCCAGCAGTTTCTCTCGTGGGTCCCAGGAGGGTCAGCCCCAGCATTTT.